These 6 T cell receptor beta chains originate from one sample sequenced in a study of CD8 T cells in Susac syndrome. Random hexamers primed reverse transcription of about 0.45 to 1 ug RNA. Each CDR3 protein is one row after TCRdb ran MiXCR on the immunoSEQ multiplex PCR reads. The sample gives 140,000 to 150,000 distinct CDR3 sequences, around 95% of which show up once; 0.065% to 0.1% is in the top ten. Specimen: CD4+ T cells from PBMCs. These receptors all stem from a human donor with Susac syndrome.

This chain uses TRBV12-3 or TRBV12-4 with TRBJ2-7; D unclear. The CDR3 covers 14 residues. V lost 3 bases and J 5 bases, leaving 14 bases between the germline ends. Written as DNA, the CDR3 is TGTGCCAGCAGTTTTCGACACAGCAGCCACGAGCAGTACTTC. This codes for CASSFRHSSHEQYF.

J is TRBJ2-7 and V is TRBV3-1; a weak D match, TRBD2 (6 bases). CDR1 and CDR2 from the germline V gene are LGHDT and YNNKEL (reference sequence). The length of the CDR3 is 14 residues. V was pared by 2 bases and J by 0 bases, with 8 bases between. This CDR3 reads CASSQWTISYEQYF. CDR3 bases: TGTGCCAGCAGCCAATGGACTATCTCCTACGAGCAGTACTTC.

The V call is TRBV13, the J call TRBJ1-5, with no clear D. V shed 0 bases and J shed 3 bases, with 9 bases lying between them. Per germline, CDR1 PRHDT and CDR2 FYEKMQ (reference sequence). There are 15 residues in the CDR3. The DNA for the CDR3 is TGTGCCAGCAGCTTAGGGCAGGCGAACAATCAGCCCCAGCATTTT. It translates to CASSLGQANNQPQHF.

The chain uses TRBV2 and TRBJ1-5; tentatively, D is TRBD1 (5 bases). V was cut by 6 bases and J by 1 base, with 10 bases left in between. The CDR3 contains 14 residues. Germline CDR1 and CDR2: SNHLY and FYNNEI. CDR3 DNA: TGTGCCAGCAGGGGGGGGGAGAGCAATCAGCCCCAGCATTTT. This sequence encodes CASRGGESNQPQHF.

This chain joins TRBV5-1 and TRBJ2-1, with TRBD1 matching over 7 bases. Trimming removed 1 base from V and 6 bases from J; junction bases left unmatched: 7. The germline CDR1 and CDR2 sequences are SGHRS and YFSETQ. The CDR3 contains 15 residues. Here the CDR3 reads CASSLTGTESNEQFF. CDR3 DNA: TGCGCCAGCAGCTTGACCGGGACAGAGAGCAATGAGCAGTTCTTC.

This rearrangement joins TRBV18 to TRBJ2-1; 10 bases are shared with TRBD1. V lost 4 bases to trimming and J lost 7 bases; unmatched junction nucleotides: 13. The germline V gene encodes CDR1 KGHSH and CDR2 LQKENI. The CDR3 runs 17 residues. CDR3 sequence: CASSRTVGTGDSNEQFF. The CDR3 DNA reads as TGTGCCAGCTCACGGACCGTAGGGACAGGGGACTCGAATGAGCAGTTCTTC.